This TCR beta chain was retrieved from a study of blood T cell repertoires in COVID-19. In germline, CDR1 is LNHDA, CDR2 SQIVND (reference sequence). The CDR3 contains 17 residues. J was trimmed by 1 base and V by 3 bases; bases with no gene match: 8. TCRdb's table, derived via immunoSEQ multiplex PCR, lists solely in-frame clones and lacks some. The sample has some 99,000 clones, roughly 80% seen once; the top ten hold about 4.5%. This TCR derives from a human donor in a cohort sampled during active or convalescent COVID-19. The sample consisted of peripheral blood. The gene calls are TRBV19 and TRBJ2-2; 7 nucleotides agree with TRBD1. CDR3 residues: CASSMKRQGLNTGELFF. The CDR3 DNA reads as TGTGCCAGTAGTATGAAGAGACAGGGCCTGAACACCGGGGAGCTGTTTTTT.